This T cell receptor beta chain was identified during a study of identical twins. cDNA molecules carried unique molecular identifiers, and template switching added a universal primer site. TCRdb processed the 5' RACE reads anew with MiXCR; each CDR3 protein has one entry. Of roughly 630,000 distinct CDR3 sequences listed, just over 7% are singletons. V was clipped by 4 bases and J by 3 bases, with 11 bases between them. This CDR3 is 14 amino acids long. The germline V gene encodes CDR1 SGHTS and CDR2 YDEGEE. Separately, the same data were catalogued under a study of yellow fever vaccine responses in identical twins.

The gene calls are TRBV5-8 and TRBJ2-1; no definite D call. The receptor comes from a woman under 30 in good health. The source material was PBMCs. Written as DNA, the CDR3 is TGTGCCAGCAGCCCAAACCCGGGCTACAATGAGCAGTTCTTC. Translating it yields CASSPNPGYNEQFF.